The sequence of this T cell receptor beta chain was determined in a study of metastatic and nonmetastatic thyroid tumors. TCRdb re-called the PCR reads through MiXCR. The sample has 30,000 to 45,000 clones, about 26% seen once. The CDR3 totals 14 residues. Germline CDR1 and CDR2: MNHNS and SASEGT. The J segment lost 8 bases and the V segment lost 2 bases, leaving 6 bases of the junction unmatched. None of the patients had undergone any treatment ahead of thyroid surgery. This clone was recorded a few times. The chain carries TRBV6-1 and TRBJ2-1, with 7 bases identical to TRBD1. Sequencing was done on a sample of blood. The receptor comes from a male donor with papillary thyroid cancer or a benign thyroid nodule (not recorded which). Some clones in this sample may be carry-over from other donors' samples. The CDR3 DNA is TGTGCCAGCAGTGAATATAGGGGGCGCGATGAGCAGTTCTTC. This codes for CASSEYRGRDEQFF.